The clone carrying this TCR beta chain was recorded at least ten times. This entry comes from a study of identical twins. The CDR3 is made up of 12 amino acids. Germline V gene lookup returns CDR1 DFQATT and CDR2 SNEGSKA (reference sequence). Trimming left V 1 base short and J 5 bases short, with 9 bases between. Using its own MiXCR run on the 5' RACE reads, TCRdb lists one record per CDR3 protein. The table shows a few hundred thousand distinct CDR3 sequences, with about 12% occurring only once. These data were also reused for a study on yellow fever vaccine responses in identical twins.

This clonotype was sampled from a woman between 18 and 29 years old in good health. Source material: memory (CD45RO+) T cells sorted from blood. The chain uses TRBV20-1 and TRBJ2-7; no reliable D call. Written as DNA, the CDR3 is TGCAGTGCTAGAGTCGGCGATCACGAGCAGTACTTC. It specifies CSARVGDHEQYF.